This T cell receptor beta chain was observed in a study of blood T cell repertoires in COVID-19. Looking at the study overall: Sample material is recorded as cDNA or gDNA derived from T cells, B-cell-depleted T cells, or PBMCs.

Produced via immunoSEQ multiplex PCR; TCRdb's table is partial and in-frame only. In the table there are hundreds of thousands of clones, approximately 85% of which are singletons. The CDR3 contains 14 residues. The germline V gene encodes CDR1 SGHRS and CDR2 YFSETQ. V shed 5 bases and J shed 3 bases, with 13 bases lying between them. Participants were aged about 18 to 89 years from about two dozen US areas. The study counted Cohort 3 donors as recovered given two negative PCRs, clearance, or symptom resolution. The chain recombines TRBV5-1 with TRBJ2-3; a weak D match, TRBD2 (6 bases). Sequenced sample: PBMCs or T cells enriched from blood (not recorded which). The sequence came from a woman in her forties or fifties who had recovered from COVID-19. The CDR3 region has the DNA TGCGCCAGCAGGCCGGGAGTCCTGACAGATACGCAGTATTTT. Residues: CASRPGVLTDTQYF.